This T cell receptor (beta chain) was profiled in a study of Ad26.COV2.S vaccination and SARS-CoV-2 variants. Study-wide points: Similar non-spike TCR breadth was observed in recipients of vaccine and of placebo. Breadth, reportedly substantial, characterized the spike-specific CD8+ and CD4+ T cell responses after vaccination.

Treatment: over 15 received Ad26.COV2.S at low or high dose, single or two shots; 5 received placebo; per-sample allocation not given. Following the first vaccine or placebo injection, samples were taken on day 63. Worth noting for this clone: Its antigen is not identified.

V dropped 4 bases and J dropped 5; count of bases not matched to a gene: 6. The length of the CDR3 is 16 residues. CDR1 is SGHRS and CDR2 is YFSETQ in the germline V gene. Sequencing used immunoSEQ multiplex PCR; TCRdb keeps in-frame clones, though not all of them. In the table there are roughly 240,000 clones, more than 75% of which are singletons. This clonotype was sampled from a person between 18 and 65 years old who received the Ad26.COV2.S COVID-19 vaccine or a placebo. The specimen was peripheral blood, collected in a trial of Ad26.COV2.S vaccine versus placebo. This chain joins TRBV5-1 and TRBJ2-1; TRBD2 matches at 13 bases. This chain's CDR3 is CASSPLTSGRDNEQFF. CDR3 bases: TGCGCCAGCAGCCCGCTAACTAGCGGGAGGGACAATGAGCAGTTCTTC.